This T cell receptor beta chain comes out of a study of blood T cell repertoires in COVID-19. Study context: Collection of acute and convalescent COVID-19 samples took place in the United States, Italy and Spain. T cells, B-cell-depleted T cells, or PBMCs provided the cDNA or gDNA that served as material.

CDR1 is MDHEN, CDR2 SYDVKM, per germline. This CDR3 has 13 amino acids. Trimming cost V 5 bases and J 6 bases; bases outside gene matches: 3. TCRdb's table, derived via immunoSEQ multiplex PCR, lists solely in-frame clones and lacks some. Of 95,000 to 100,000 clones listed, 70% to 90% are singletons. This clone was seen a single time. Source material: peripheral blood. The sequence came from a woman under 40 with acute or convalescent COVID-19. This sequence joins TRBV28 and TRBJ2-3, with 9 positions matching TRBD2. CDR3 sequence: CASSSGGRDTQYF. The CDR3 nucleotides are TGTGCCAGCAGTAGCGGGGGGAGGGATACGCAGTATTTT.